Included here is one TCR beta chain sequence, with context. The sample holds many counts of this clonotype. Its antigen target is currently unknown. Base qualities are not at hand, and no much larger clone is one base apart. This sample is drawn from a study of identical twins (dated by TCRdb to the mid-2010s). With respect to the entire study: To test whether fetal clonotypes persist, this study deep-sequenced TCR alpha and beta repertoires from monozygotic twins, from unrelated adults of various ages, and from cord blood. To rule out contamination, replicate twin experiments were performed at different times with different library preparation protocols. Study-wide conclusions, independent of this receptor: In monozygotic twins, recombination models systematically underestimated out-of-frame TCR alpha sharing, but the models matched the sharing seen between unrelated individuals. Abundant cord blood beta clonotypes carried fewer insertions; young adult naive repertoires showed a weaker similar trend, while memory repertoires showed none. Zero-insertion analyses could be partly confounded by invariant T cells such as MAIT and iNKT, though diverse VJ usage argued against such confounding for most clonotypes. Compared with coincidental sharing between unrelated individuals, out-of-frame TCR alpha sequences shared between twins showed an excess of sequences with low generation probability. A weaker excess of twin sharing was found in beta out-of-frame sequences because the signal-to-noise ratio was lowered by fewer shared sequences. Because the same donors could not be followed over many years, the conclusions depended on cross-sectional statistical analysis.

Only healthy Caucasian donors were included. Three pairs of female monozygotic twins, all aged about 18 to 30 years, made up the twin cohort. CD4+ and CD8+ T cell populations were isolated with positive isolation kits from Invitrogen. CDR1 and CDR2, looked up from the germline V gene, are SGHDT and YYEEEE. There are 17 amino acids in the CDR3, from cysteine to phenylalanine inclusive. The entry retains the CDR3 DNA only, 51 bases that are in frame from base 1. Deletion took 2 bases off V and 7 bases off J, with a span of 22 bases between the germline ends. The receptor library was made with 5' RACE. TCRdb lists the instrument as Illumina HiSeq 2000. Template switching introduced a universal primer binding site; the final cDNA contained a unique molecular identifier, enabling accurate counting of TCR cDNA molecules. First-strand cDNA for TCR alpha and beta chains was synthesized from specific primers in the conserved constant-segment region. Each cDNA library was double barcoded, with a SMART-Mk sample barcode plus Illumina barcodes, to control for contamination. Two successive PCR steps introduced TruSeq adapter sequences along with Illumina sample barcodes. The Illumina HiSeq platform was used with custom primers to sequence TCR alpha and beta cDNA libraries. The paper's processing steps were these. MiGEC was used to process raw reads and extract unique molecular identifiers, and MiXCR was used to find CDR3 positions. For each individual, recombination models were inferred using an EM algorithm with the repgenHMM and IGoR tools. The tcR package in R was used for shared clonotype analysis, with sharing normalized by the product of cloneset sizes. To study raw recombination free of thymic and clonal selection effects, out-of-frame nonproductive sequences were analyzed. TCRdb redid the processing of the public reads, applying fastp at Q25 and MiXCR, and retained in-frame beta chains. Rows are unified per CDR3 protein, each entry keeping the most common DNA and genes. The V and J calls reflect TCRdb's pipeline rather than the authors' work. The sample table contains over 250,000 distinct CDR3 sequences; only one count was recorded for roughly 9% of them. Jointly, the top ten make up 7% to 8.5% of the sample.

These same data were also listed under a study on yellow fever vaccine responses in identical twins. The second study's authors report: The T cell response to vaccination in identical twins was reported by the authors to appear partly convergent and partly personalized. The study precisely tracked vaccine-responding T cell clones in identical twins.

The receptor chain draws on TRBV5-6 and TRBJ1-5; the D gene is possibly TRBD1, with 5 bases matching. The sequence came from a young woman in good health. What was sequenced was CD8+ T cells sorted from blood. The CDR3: CASSFIVCFREGQPQHF. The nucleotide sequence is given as TGTGCCAGCAGCTTTATCGTTTGTTTCAGGGAGGGCCAGCCCCAGCATTTT.